The rows below give T cell receptor beta chains drawn from one sample of a study of T cells after yellow fever vaccination. TCRdb ran MiXCR on the 5' RACE reads and lists one entry per CDR3 protein. Among some 420,000 distinct CDR3 sequences listed, over 15% were seen once. The sequencing here drew on PBMCs, taken before the yellow fever booster vaccination. The receptors originated from a young man who received the YFV17D yellow fever vaccine. CDR3s include the opening cysteine and the closing phenylalanine or tryptophan. A D gene is named only where the DNA matches it firmly. Clone size appears in some rows only: once, few, many, or a class for an expanded clone.

CDR3 DNA,CDR3 protein,D gene,clone size,CDR3 length,J gene,V gene
TGCGCCAGCAGCTTGAGGACAGGGAACATTCAGTACTTC,CASSLRTGNIQYF,TRBD1,-,13,TRBJ2-4,TRBV5-1
TGCAGTGCTACTCGAGTACGGACTGGCGGGAACATTCAGTACTTC,CSATRVRTGGNIQYF,-,few,15,TRBJ2-4,TRBV20-1
TGTGCCAGCAGTACGCATCTAGCGGGGGGCCCAGATACGCAGTATTTT,CASSTHLAGGPDTQYF,TRBD2,-,16,TRBJ2-3,TRBV6-4
TGTGCCAGCAGGGGACAGGGGGCCCCCTACGAGCAGTACTTC,CASRGQGAPYEQYF,TRBD1,few,14,TRBJ2-7,TRBV5-4
TGTGCCAGCAGCCGCGGGGGAGCCACAGATACGCAGTATTTT,CASSRGGATDTQYF,TRBD2,many,14,TRBJ2-3,TRBV5-5
TGTGCCAGCACATTGGGACTAGCGGGACAGTATTTT,CASTLGLAGQYF,TRBD2,few,12,TRBJ2-3,TRBV11-2
TGTGCCAGCAGCCCCCCACTGACCGGGACCCTTTATTTC,CASSPPLTGTLYF,-,few,13,TRBJ2-4,TRBV5-6
TGTGCCAGCACCGGGACAGGGGGTTCCGAGCAGTACTTC,CASTGTGGSEQYF,TRBD1,-,13,TRBJ2-7,TRBV25-1
TGCAGTGCCCCCTTGGGTTCGCTGACGGAGACCCAGTACTTC,CSAPLGSLTETQYF,-,-,14,TRBJ2-5,TRBV20-1
TGTGCCAGCACCCCTAGGGGAGGGTACGAAGAGACCCAGTACTTC,CASTPRGGYEETQYF,TRBD2,few,15,TRBJ2-5,TRBV12-3/TRBV12-4